This TCR beta chain was recorded in a study of blood T cell repertoires in COVID-19. J was trimmed by 5 bases and V by 5 bases; bases with no gene match: 8. Germline CDR1 is MNHEY and CDR2 is SVGAGI. The CDR3 covers 15 residues. This clone was observed a single time. Sequenced by immunoSEQ multiplex PCR; TCRdb stores in-frame clones only, minus some. The sample contains roughly 230,000 clones, approximately 83% of which appear only once. The sequence came from a man in his forties with acute or convalescent COVID-19. The sequenced sample was peripheral blood. V usage is TRBV6-5 and J usage is TRBJ2-7; 11 bases are shared with TRBD2. The CDR3 nucleotides read TGTGCCAGCAGTCTACTAGCGGGAGTCGTCCACGAGCAGTACTTC. Its translation is CASSLLAGVVHEQYF.